This T cell receptor (beta chain) emerged from a study of control samples from healthy donors and cancer patients. CDR1 is SGHVS, CDR2 FNYEAQ, per germline. Deletions cut 2 bases from V and 1 base from J, with 5 bases between. CDR3 size: 14 residues. The table came from immunoSEQ multiplex PCR; TCRdb's copy has only in-frame clones and leaves some out. The sample contains some 130,000 clones, under 95% of which appear only once. Sequencing was done on a sample of blood. The receptor was derived from a young man in good health. V usage is TRBV7-6 and J usage is TRBJ2-2; D gene unclear. CDR3 DNA sequence: TGTGCCAGCAGCTTATTGTGGAACACCGGGGAGCTGTTTTTT. Amino acid sequence: CASSLLWNTGELFF.